These 32 T cell receptor beta chains share one sample of origin, sequenced in a study of neurological immune-mediated disorders. Specified time point: longitudinal time-point 3. TCRdb redid the calling of the 5' RACE reads with MiXCR, one entry per CDR3 protein. The sample carries about 50,000 distinct CDR3 sequences, roughly 8% recorded once. The sample was PBMCs. All receptors derive from a woman aged 40 to 49 in good health.

There are many counts of this clonotype. The chain uses TRBV3-1 and TRBJ1-5; D is ambiguous. The CDR3 has 14 residues. Germline V gene sequence: CDR1 LGHDT, CDR2 YNNKEL (reference sequence). V gave up 3 bases and J gave up 0 bases, with 6 bases separating them. The CDR3 sequence is CASSHQNSNQPQHF. In nucleotides, the CDR3 is TGTGCCAGCAGCCATCAGAATAGCAATCAGCCCCAGCATTTT.

This clonotype was observed many times. The chain couples TRBV12-3 or TRBV12-4 to TRBJ1-1; no reliable D call. Between the trimmed V and J ends, which lost 4 bases and 0 bases, there was a span of 6 bases. The CDR3 totals 13 residues. The CDR3 DNA is TGTGCCAGCAGTTGGGGTGTGAACACTGAAGCTTTCTTT. Protein product: CASSWGVNTEAFF.

This clonotype was counted many times. V and J are TRBV5-1 and TRBJ1-5, with D hard to call. V gave up 0 bases and J gave up 2 bases, with 9 bases separating them. The germline V gene has CDR1 SGHRS and CDR2 YFSETQ. There are 15 residues in the CDR3. This CDR3 is CASSLEPLGNQPQHF. CDR3 in DNA: TGCGCCAGCAGCTTGGAGCCCCTCGGCAATCAGCCCCAGCATTTT.

This clonotype was observed at least ten times. V and J are TRBV20-1 and TRBJ2-1; D is perhaps TRBD1 or TRBD2 (5 bases each). V was clipped by 4 bases and J by 4 bases, with 14 bases between them. CDR1 and CDR2 from the germline V gene are DFQATT and SNEGSKA (reference sequence). The CDR3 loop spans 14 amino acids. CDR3 coding DNA: TGCAGTGCTAAAAGAGTGGGACCTTACAATGAGCAGTTCTTC. This codes for CSAKRVGPYNEQFF.

There are many counts of this clonotype. The chain combines TRBV29-1 with TRBJ1-5, with 8 bases identical to TRBD1. Germline CDR1 and CDR2: SQVTM and ANQGSEA. The CDR3 contains 13 residues. The junction had 8 bases not matched to a gene; V was cut back by 7 bases and J by 6 bases. CDR3 in amino acids: CSAAGGLSQPQHF. The DNA of the CDR3 is TGCAGCGCGGCAGGGGGCTTATCTCAGCCCCAGCATTTT.

This clonotype appeared many times. J is TRBJ1-3 and V is TRBV25-1; unclear D gene. Trimming took off 2 bases at V and 3 bases at J, with 5 bases between the two ends. CDR1 and CDR2 (germline): MGHDK, SYGVNS. This CDR3 comprises 13 residues. The CDR3 is CASSEGGGNTIYF. The CDR3, as DNA: TGTGCCAGCAGTGAAGGCGGTGGAAACACCATATATTTT.

This clonotype was counted ten times or more. The chain uses TRBV3-2 and TRBJ1-1. TRBV3-2 is a documented pseudogene. The CDR3 covers 15 residues. In nucleotides, the CDR3 is TGTGCCAGCAGCCAAGCCCAACACCCGAACACTGAAGCTTTCTTT. Translation: CASSQAQHPNTEAFF.

This clonotype was recorded many times. The V call is TRBV15, the J call TRBJ2-7, with 7 nucleotides matching TRBD1. The CDR3 loop spans 16 amino acids. Germline V gene lookup returns CDR1 LNHNV and CDR2 YYDKDF (reference sequence). V shed 0 bases and J 3 bases; nucleotides not matched to a gene: 8. CDR3 sequence reads: CATSRDRGQLNYEQYF. The DNA of the CDR3 is TGTGCCACCAGCAGAGATAGGGGACAGTTAAACTACGAGCAGTACTTC.

There are many counts of this clonotype. The chain couples TRBV12-3 or TRBV12-4 to TRBJ1-3; D is uncertain. The ends were cut back, 3 bases at V and 1 base at J, with 7 bases in the middle. The CDR3 has 14 amino acids. The CDR3 nucleotides read TGTGCCAGCAGTTTGTGGTCTTCTGGAAACACCATATATTTT. Its protein product is CASSLWSSGNTIYF.

This chain uses TRBV6-2 or TRBV6-3 with TRBJ2-7, with 10 bases fitting TRBD1. Germline loops: CDR1 MNHEY, CDR2 SVGEGT. CDR3 size: 13 residues. With 11 bases clipped from V and 3 bases from J, the junction kept 7 bases outside the gene matches. The CDR3 reads CASAGTGVYEQYF. The CDR3 region has the DNA TGTGCCTCAGCCGGGACAGGGGTCTACGAGCAGTACTTC.

The sample holds many counts of this clonotype. For the CDR3, the DNA is TGCGCCAGCAGCTCTGGGTCGTGGTCCTACAATGAGCAGTTCTTC. Protein: CASSSGSWSYNEQFF. The rearrangement links TRBV5-1 to TRBJ2-1; the D is unclear. Germline lookup yields CDR1 SGHRS and CDR2 YFSETQ. V gave up 3 bases and J gave up 1 base, with 11 bases separating them. This CDR3 has 15 amino acids.

This clonotype showed up many times. The chain is built from TRBV9 and TRBJ2-1, with 7 bases identical to TRBD2. V gave up 0 bases and J gave up 3 bases; unmatched junction bases: 3. The germline V gene has CDR1 SGDLS and CDR2 YYNGEE. The CDR3 runs to 15 residues. The CDR3 region is CASSVEGTIYNEQFF. CDR3 coding DNA: TGTGCCAGCAGCGTAGAAGGGACTATCTACAATGAGCAGTTCTTC. The full variable domain, with the rest looked up from reference TRBV9 and TRBJ2-1, is DSGVTQTPKHLITATGQRVTLRCSPRSGDLSVYWYQQSLDQGLQFLIQYYNGEERAKGNILERFSAQQFPDLHSELNLSSLELGDSALYFCASSVEGTIYNEQFFGPGTRLTVL.

Many counts were recorded for this clonotype. The rearrangement links TRBV2 to TRBJ2-4, with D tentatively TRBD1 (5 bases). Trimming pared 3 bases from V and 0 bases from J, leaving 12 bases between. CDR3 length: 16 residues. In germline, CDR1 is SNHLY, CDR2 FYNNEI. This chain's CDR3 is CASSDLPREAKNIQYF. Here the CDR3 DNA reads TGTGCCAGCAGTGATTTACCCAGGGAAGCCAAAAACATTCAGTACTTC.

The J gene is TRBJ1-1, the V gene TRBV18; D gene ambiguous. The ends were cut back, 3 bases at V and 2 bases at J, with 16 bases in the middle. CDR1 KGHSH and CDR2 LQKENI come from the germline V gene. The CDR3 totals 16 residues. CDR3 nucleotides: TGTGCCAGCTCACCGTGGGCAGTCAGTAGTAACACTGAAGCTTTCTTT. It is translated as CASSPWAVSSNTEAFF.

This clonotype came up many times. The chain has TRBV5-1 and TRBJ2-7; TRBD2 matches at 13 bases. CDR1 SGHRS and CDR2 YFSETQ come from the germline V gene. The CDR3 spans 17 residues. The V and J ends lost 0 bases and 5 bases, in that order; junction bases with no gene match: 8. CDR3 coding DNA: TGCGCCAGCAGCTTGGCTCCGGGACTAGCGGGACTCCACGAGCAGTACTTC. It yields the protein CASSLAPGLAGLHEQYF.

This sequence joins TRBV7-2 and TRBJ2-5; perhaps TRBD2 as D (6 bases). The CDR3 length is 14 residues. V was shortened by 5 bases and J by 4 bases, with 14 bases between the two germline ends. In germline, CDR1 is SGHTA, CDR2 FQGNSA. CDR3 loop: CASSVRGTGETQYF. The CDR3, as DNA: TGTGCCAGCAGCGTCCGGGGGACCGGAGAGACCCAGTACTTC. Full variable domain (outside the CDR3, taken from reference TRBV7-2 and TRBJ2-5): GAGVSQSPSNKVTEKGKDVELRCDPISGHTALYWYRQSLGQGLEFLIYFQGNSAPDKSGLPSDRFSAERTGGSVSTLTIQRTQQEDSAVYLCASSVRGTGETQYFGPGTRLLVL.

This clonotype was observed many times. The J gene is TRBJ2-3, the V gene TRBV5-1; D may match TRBD1 or TRBD2 (5 bases each). Per the germline V gene, CDR1 is SGHRS and CDR2 is YFSETQ. V was trimmed by 4 bases and J by 3 bases, leaving 15 bases between them. This CDR3 comprises 15 residues. The CDR3, as DNA: TGCGCCAGCAGCAAAGGGGACCAAGGGACAGATACGCAGTATTTT. Translating it yields CASSKGDQGTDTQYF. The full variable domain, in which reference TRBV5-1 and TRBJ2-3 provide the parts outside the CDR3, is KAGVTQTPRYLIKTRGQQVTLSCSPISGHRSVSWYQQTPGQGLQFLFEYFSETQRNKGNFPGRFSGRQFSNSRSEMNVSTLELGDSALYLCASSKGDQGTDTQYFGPGTRLTVL.

Ten or more counts support this clonotype. V and J are TRBV7-3 and TRBJ2-7; D not resolved. Trimming stripped 6 bases from V and 3 bases from J, with 15 bases between. Germline V gives CDR1 SGHTA, CDR2 FQGTGA. The CDR3 consists of 14 residues. CDR3 in amino acids: CASSFDRAVYEQYF. The DNA for the CDR3 is TGTGCCAGCAGTTTCGATCGGGCCGTCTACGAGCAGTACTTC.

At least ten counts were recorded for this clonotype. The chain has TRBV5-6 and TRBJ2-4, with a tentative D call TRBD2 (6 bases). This CDR3 region has 15 residues. Looked up from germline, CDR1 is SGHDT and CDR2 is YYEEEE. V lost 1 base, J lost 10 bases, and 18 bases lay in between. The CDR3: CASSLRGAPRGIQYF. The CDR3 coding sequence is TGTGCCAGCAGCTTGCGAGGGGCCCCCCGGGGGATTCAGTACTTC.

This clonotype was recorded at least ten times. The chain employs TRBV5-1 and TRBJ2-1; the D is unclear. Trimming stripped 4 bases from V and 7 bases from J, with 9 bases between. The CDR3 has 12 residues. The germline CDR1 and CDR2 sequences are SGHRS and YFSETQ. The CDR3 nucleotides read TGCGCCAGCAGCGGGGTAGATAATGAGCAGTTCTTC. This encodes CASSGVDNEQFF.

The DNA for the CDR3 is TGCGCCAGCAGCCCCTCAGGGCGGGGGCAAGAGACCCAGTACTTC. It is translated as CASSPSGRGQETQYF. The rearrangement links TRBV5-1 to TRBJ2-5; 7 bases are shared with TRBD2. V was clipped by 4 bases and J by 2 bases; unmatched bases: 8. CDR1 is SGHRS and CDR2 is YFSETQ in the germline V gene. The CDR3 is 15 amino acids.

Points on this clonotype: One end of the junction fails to match germline, which may point to a read error. The genes are TRBV15 and TRBJ1-6; TRBD1 might be the D (6 bases). CDR3 size: 13 residues. Germline CDR1 is LNHNV and CDR2 is YYDKDF (reference sequence). CDR3 loop: CATSRHGTSPLYF. The DNA for the CDR3 is TGTGCTACCAGCAGACATGGGACATCACCCCTCTACTTT.

This clonotype occurred many times. The V and J genes are TRBV6-5 and TRBJ1-1, with a weak D call TRBD1 (5 bases). The CDR3 is 13 residues long. Trimming took 2 bases from V and 1 from J, leaving 5 bases between them. Looked up from germline, CDR1 is MNHEY and CDR2 is SVGAGI. CDR3 in DNA: TGTGCCAGCAGTTACGGGGGGAACACTGAAGCTTTCTTT. This sequence encodes CASSYGGNTEAFF.

In its sample, this clonotype was seen many times. This sequence joins TRBV4-1 and TRBJ1-1; TRBD1 matches 9 bases. There are 16 residues in the CDR3. After removal of 0 bases from V and 3 bases from J, the junction contained 5 bases not matched to a gene. Germline V gene sequence: CDR1 MGHRA, CDR2 YSYEKL. The DNA for the CDR3 is TGCGCCAGCAGCCAAGAACTGACAGGGGGGTACACTGAAGCTTTCTTT. Translation gives CASSQELTGGYTEAFF.

This clonotype has ten or more counts. V is TRBV5-1 and J is TRBJ1-1; unclear D gene. Germline V gene lookup returns CDR1 SGHRS and CDR2 YFSETQ. The V gene lost 2 bases and the J gene lost 7 bases, with 6 bases spanning the gap. The CDR3 runs to 11 residues. CDR3: CASSFGHEAFF. The CDR3 nucleotides read TGCGCCAGCAGCTTTGGCCATGAAGCTTTCTTT.

This clonotype occurred many times. J is TRBJ2-7 and V is TRBV12-3 or TRBV12-4; 12 bases line up with TRBD2. The ends lost 5 bases at V and 1 base at J; junction bases unmatched: 6. The CDR3 is made up of 16 amino acids. CDR3 residues: CASSPLAGGLSYEQYF. The CDR3, as DNA: TGTGCCAGCAGTCCTCTAGCGGGGGGGCTGTCCTACGAGCAGTACTTC.

This clonotype was seen at least ten times. This sequence joins TRBV12-3 or TRBV12-4 and TRBJ2-1; D may be TRBD1 (6 bases). V was clipped by 6 bases and J by 4 bases, with 16 bases between them. The length of the CDR3 is 15 residues. Here the CDR3 reads CASSPQGSDYNEQFF. The CDR3 nucleotides read TGTGCCAGCAGCCCGCAGGGGAGCGATTACAATGAGCAGTTCTTC.

The genes are TRBV29-1 and TRBJ2-7; a possible D gene is TRBD2 (5 bases). Germline V CDR1 and CDR2: SQVTM, ANQGSEA. Trimming took off 6 bases at V and 5 bases at J, with 17 bases between the two ends. The CDR3 has 13 residues. DNA of the CDR3: TGCAGCGTACTTTGGTCATTGGAGGACGAGCAGTACTTC. This encodes CSVLWSLEDEQYF.

This clonotype showed up many times. In nucleotides, the CDR3 is TGTGCCAGCAGCTCAAGACAGGCGGCAACTAATGAAAAACTGTTTTTT. Protein sequence: CASSSRQAATNEKLFF. This chain uses TRBV7-2 with TRBJ1-4; D might be TRBD1 (6 bases). Deletions cut 4 bases from V and 0 bases from J, with 12 bases between. This CDR3 is 16 amino acids long. From germline, CDR1 is SGHTA and CDR2 FQGNSA. Variable domain in full (rest from reference TRBV7-2 and TRBJ1-4): GAGVSQSPSNKVTEKGKDVELRCDPISGHTALYWYRQSLGQGLEFLIYFQGNSAPDKSGLPSDRFSAERTGGSVSTLTIQRTQQEDSAVYLCASSSRQAATNEKLFFGSGTQLSVL.

This clonotype came up many times. This rearrangement joins TRBV7-3 to TRBJ2-3; 8 bases fit TRBD2. V dropped 2 bases and J dropped 2; count of bases not matched to a gene: 3. The CDR3 is 15 residues long. The germline gives CDR1 SGHTA, CDR2 FQGTGA. The CDR3 nucleotides read TGTGCCAGCAGCTTATTGGGACTAGACACAGATACGCAGTATTTT. This encodes CASSLLGLDTDTQYF.

This clonotype was recorded at least ten times. The rearrangement uses TRBV5-1 and TRBJ2-1; D uncertain. Germline V gives CDR1 SGHRS, CDR2 YFSETQ. CDR3 length: 14 residues. Trimming left V 0 bases short and J 5 bases short, with 9 bases between. The DNA for the CDR3 is TGCGCCAGCAGCTTGGAAGGCACGCACAATGAGCAGTTCTTC. It translates to CASSLEGTHNEQFF.

This clonotype was recorded at least ten times. The V gene is TRBV5-6, the J gene TRBJ2-1; D unresolved. The V gene lost 5 bases and the J gene lost 8 bases, with 17 bases spanning the gap. The germline V gene has CDR1 SGHDT and CDR2 YYEEEE. The length of the CDR3 is 14 residues. CDR3 sequence (DNA): TGTGCCAGCAGGCTCCAACTGGAAACCCATGAGCAGTTCTTC. This sequence encodes CASRLQLETHEQFF.